The 29 T cell receptor beta chains in this list originate from one sample, sequenced in a study of OX40 agonist ivuxolimab in advanced cancers. Data came from immunoSEQ multiplex PCR; TCRdb stores just in-frame clones and leaves some out. This sample has about 57,000 clones, with roughly 91% found just once. This specimen was CD4+ or CD8+ T cells sorted from blood, taken in a trial of the OX40 agonist ivuxolimab. These receptor sequences come from an adult with an advanced solid tumor such as melanoma, head and neck, liver or kidney cancer.

The rearrangement uses TRBV7-9 and TRBJ1-1; D not resolved. This CDR3 region has 13 residues. Germline loops: CDR1 SEHNR, CDR2 FQNEAQ (reference sequence). Trimming pared 5 bases from V and 0 bases from J, leaving 7 bases between. The chain's CDR3 is CASSAFMNTEAFF. CDR3 sequence (DNA): TGTGCCAGCAGCGCTTTCATGAACACTGAAGCTTTCTTT. Full variable domain (missing parts from reference TRBV7-9 and TRBJ1-1): DTGVSQNPRHKITKRGQNVTFRCDPISEHNRLYWYRQTLGQGPEFLTYFQNEAQLEKSRLLSDRFSAERPKGSFSTLEIQRTEQGDSAMYLCASSAFMNTEAFFGQGTRLTVV.

The rearrangement joins TRBV13 to TRBJ1-1, with 10 nucleotides matching TRBD1. Germline V gene data show CDR1 as PRHDT and CDR2 as FYEKMQ (reference sequence). The CDR3 is made up of 15 amino acids. V lost 7 bases to trimming and J lost 3 bases; unmatched junction nucleotides: 8. CDR3 DNA sequence: TGTGCCAGCACCGAGTGGACAGGGGGAGACACTGAAGCTTTCTTT. Its translation is CASTEWTGGDTEAFF. Variable domain in full (rest from reference TRBV13 and TRBJ1-1): AAGVIQSPRHLIKEKRETATLKCYPIPRHDTVYWYQQGPGQDPQFLISFYEKMQSDKGSIPDRFSAQQFSDYHSELNMSSLELGDSALYFCASTEWTGGDTEAFFGQGTRLTVV.

The V call is TRBV27, the J call TRBJ2-3; D is uncertain. This CDR3 has 14 residues. Germline CDR1 is MNHEY and CDR2 is SMNVEV (reference sequence). Trimming pared 4 bases from V and 2 bases from J, leaving 10 bases between. The DNA of the CDR3 is TGTGCCAGCAGTTCCAGCCACCCCACAGATACGCAGTATTTT. Its translation: CASSSSHPTDTQYF.

This chain joins TRBV5-6 and TRBJ1-2; weak D call: TRBD1 (6 bases). The ends were cut back, 4 bases at V and 5 bases at J, with 15 bases in the middle. Per the germline V gene, CDR1 is SGHDT and CDR2 is YYEEEE. The CDR3 consists of 14 residues. CDR3: CASSPGVNLYGYTF. Written as DNA, the CDR3 is TGTGCCAGCAGCCCAGGGGTCAATTTGTATGGCTACACCTTC. Supplemented by reference TRBV5-6 and TRBJ1-2, the full variable domain reads DAGVTQSPTHLIKTRGQQVTLRCSPKSGHDTVSWYQQALGQGPQFIFQYYEEEERQRGNFPDRFSGHQFPNYSSELNVNALLLGDSALYLCASSPGVNLYGYTFGSGTRLTVV.

The chain is built from TRBV28 and TRBJ1-5; D ambiguous. Germline CDR1 and CDR2: MDHEN and SYDVKM. The CDR3 runs 12 residues. V was cut by 7 bases and J by 6 bases, with 10 bases left in between. The CDR3 region is CASTTLGQPQHF. DNA for the CDR3: TGTGCCAGCACCACTCTAGGTCAGCCCCAGCATTTT. The full variable domain, in which reference TRBV28 and TRBJ1-5 provide the parts outside the CDR3, is DVKVTQSSRYLVKRTGEKVFLECVQDMDHENMFWYRQDPGLGLRLIYFSYDVKMKEKGDIPEGYSVSREKKERFSLILESASTNQTSMYLCASTTLGQPQHFGDGTRLSIL.

The rearrangement joins TRBV28 to TRBJ2-6, with D unclear. Trimming stripped 5 bases from V and 9 bases from J, with 8 bases between. There are 12 residues in the CDR3. Germline V gene lookup returns CDR1 MDHEN and CDR2 SYDVKM. The chain's CDR3 is CASSLSGNVLTF. CDR3 coding DNA: TGTGCCAGCAGTCTGTCTGGCAACGTCCTGACTTTC.

J is TRBJ2-2 and V is TRBV13, with a weak D call TRBD1 (5 bases). The CDR3 totals 15 residues. V gave up 6 bases and J gave up 1 base, with 12 bases separating them. The germline gives CDR1 PRHDT, CDR2 FYEKMQ (reference sequence). Here the CDR3 reads CASRNGAGNTGELFF. The CDR3 region has the DNA TGTGCCAGCAGGAATGGGGCAGGGAACACCGGGGAGCTGTTTTTT.

This clone was found once. V gene TRBV13 combines with J gene TRBJ2-7; 7 bases line up with TRBD2. Germline CDR1 PRHDT, CDR2 FYEKMQ (reference sequence). V dropped 6 bases and J dropped 2; count of bases not matched to a gene: 7. The CDR3 runs to 14 residues. CDR3 sequence: CASSPRTSPYEQYF. Here the CDR3 DNA reads TGTGCCAGCAGTCCTAGGACTAGTCCCTACGAGCAGTACTTC.

This clone was found once. The CDR3 carries no conserved terminal phenylalanine or tryptophan, so it likely arises from a read error. This sequence joins TRBV14 and TRBJ1-2, with TRBD1 matching over 10 bases. Germline lookup yields CDR1 SGHDN and CDR2 FVKESK. The CDR3 extends over 16 amino acids. The trim removed 3 bases at V and 1 base at J, leaving 5 bases unmatched. CDR3 amino acids: CASSHFRTGGNYGYTL. The CDR3 region has the DNA TGTGCCAGCAGCCACTTCAGGACAGGGGGTAACTATGGCTACACCCTC.

This rearrangement joins TRBV6-1 to TRBJ2-3; TRBD1 aligns across 9 bases. Germline V lookup: CDR1 MNHNS, CDR2 SASEGT. The V and J ends lost 6 bases and 5 bases, in that order; junction bases with no gene match: 9. The CDR3 has 15 residues. CDR3 sequence: CASSLGTGMEDTQYF. CDR3 DNA sequence: TGTGCCAGCAGCCTCGGGACAGGGATGGAAGATACGCAGTATTTT.

The chain joins TRBV15 to TRBJ2-3; the D call may be TRBD1 or TRBD2 (5 bases each). This CDR3 comprises 15 residues. The germline V and J ends were trimmed by 8 bases and 1 base, with 16 bases remaining between them. Germline V gene lookup returns CDR1 LNHNV and CDR2 YYDKDF (reference sequence). CDR3 nucleotide sequence: TGTGCCACCGGTGTTGGGGGAGAAGGCACAGATACGCAGTATTTT. Protein: CATGVGGEGTDTQYF.

This chain links TRBV27 with TRBJ2-7, with no clear D. The CDR3 sequence is 10 residues long. Germline V gene lookup returns CDR1 MNHEY and CDR2 SMNVEV (reference sequence). V was cut by 8 bases and J by 4 bases, with 6 bases left in between. The CDR3 is CASGNYEQYF. The CDR3 DNA follows: TGTGCCAGCGGTAATTACGAGCAGTACTTC.

CDR3 sequence: CASSQGPMDRTSYEQYF. The CDR3 DNA reads as TGTGCCAGCAGCCAAGGCCCAATGGACCGGACCTCCTACGAGCAGTACTTC. This chain uses TRBV4-2 with TRBJ2-7; D is ambiguous. V was trimmed by 1 base and J by 0 bases, leaving 16 bases between them. CDR3 length: 17 residues. Germline loops: CDR1 LGHNA, CDR2 YNFKEQ.

CDR3 in DNA: TGTGCCAGCGACCTGGGGTATAGCAATCAGCCCCAGCATTTT. It codes for CASDLGYSNQPQHF. The V gene is TRBV19, the J gene TRBJ1-5; D gene uncertain. This CDR3 spans 14 amino acids. The germline V gene encodes CDR1 LNHDA and CDR2 SQIVND (reference sequence). V was clipped by 9 bases and J by 0 bases, with 12 bases between them.

The rearrangement links TRBV7-9 to TRBJ2-3, with 10 positions matching TRBD2. Trimming cost V 5 bases and J 6 bases; bases outside gene matches: 11. This CDR3 region has 16 residues. CDR1 is SEHNR, CDR2 FQNEAQ, per germline (reference sequence). CDR3 in DNA: TGTGCCAGCAGCGCCTTCCAGCGGGAGGGGGGGGATACGCAGTATTTT. It yields the protein CASSAFQREGGDTQYF.

This chain connects TRBV2 to TRBJ2-1, with TRBD2 matching 7 bases. This CDR3 comprises 17 residues. V lost 6 bases, J lost 7 bases, and 18 bases stayed unmatched. CDR1 SNHLY and CDR2 FYNNEI come from the germline V gene. CDR3 coding DNA: TGTGCCAGCAGGGCACTCAATGGCTGGGAGGGCGATAATGAGCAGTTCTTC. Translated, it gives CASRALNGWEGDNEQFF.

The chain recombines TRBV18 with TRBJ1-3; TRBD1 might be the D (5 bases). The CDR3 runs to 18 residues. Germline CDR1 reads KGHSH; CDR2 reads LQKENI. The germline V and J ends were trimmed by 5 bases and 0 bases, with 20 bases remaining between them. CDR3 nucleotides: TGTGCCAGCTCATCAACGTATGGACACTCCGTCTCTGGAAACACCATATATTTT. Translating gives CASSSTYGHSVSGNTIYF.

The V call is TRBV19, the J call TRBJ1-5, with D possibly being TRBD1 (5 bases). The V and J ends lost 0 bases and 1 base respectively, with 13 bases between them. Germline V gene lookup returns CDR1 LNHDA and CDR2 SQIVND (reference sequence). The CDR3 consists of 17 residues. The CDR3 reads CASSIDGVGDSNQPQHF. Here the CDR3 DNA reads TGTGCCAGTAGTATAGACGGGGTCGGGGACAGCAATCAGCCCCAGCATTTT.

The chain recombines TRBV5-6 with TRBJ2-7; D is tentatively TRBD1 or TRBD2 (7 bases each). V was pared by 4 bases and J by 5 bases, with 28 bases between. Germline CDR1 is SGHDT and CDR2 is YYEEEE. The CDR3 is 18 amino acids. CDR3 in amino acids: CASSDGTVSGEGDNEQYF. The CDR3 nucleotides read TGTGCCAGCAGCGACGGGACAGTGAGCGGGGAGGGTGACAACGAGCAGTACTTC.

On this clone itself: This same CDR3 is encoded by further DNA sequences in the sample. The rearrangement joins TRBV27 to TRBJ2-1, with TRBD2 identical over 9 bases. The CDR3 consists of 15 residues. J gave up 6 bases and V 5 bases, and 8 bases lay outside the gene matches. Germline CDR1 is MNHEY and CDR2 is SMNVEV (reference sequence). This chain's CDR3 is CASSPGTSGSNEQFF. In nucleotides, the CDR3 is TGTGCCAGCAGTCCTGGCACTAGCGGGTCCAATGAGCAGTTCTTC.

V and J are TRBV4-3 and TRBJ2-3; 14 bases fit TRBD2. This CDR3 has 19 residues. V was pared by 0 bases and J by 3 bases, with 8 bases of the junction left unmatched. Per germline, CDR1 LGHNA and CDR2 YSLEER. The CDR3 sequence is CASSQETTSGRAWTDTQYF. CDR3 coding DNA: TGCGCCAGCAGCCAAGAGACGACTAGCGGGAGGGCGTGGACAGATACGCAGTATTTT.

The chain is built from TRBV2 and TRBJ2-1; D gene unclear. Trimming cost V 5 bases and J 2 bases, with 10 bases left between them. The germline V gene has CDR1 SNHLY and CDR2 FYNNEI. The CDR3 consists of 14 residues. CDR3 residues: CASSPRGAYNEQFF. In DNA, the CDR3 is TGTGCCAGCAGTCCTCGCGGAGCCTACAATGAGCAGTTCTTC.

In nucleotides, the CDR3 is TGCGCCAGCAGGCCCTCGGGGAATGAGCAGTTCTTC. Protein: CASRPSGNEQFF. The chain recombines TRBV5-1 with TRBJ2-1; tentative D call: TRBD2 (5 bases). The CDR3 loop spans 12 amino acids. Per the germline V gene, CDR1 is SGHRS and CDR2 is YFSETQ. The ends were cut back, 5 bases at V and 7 bases at J, with 10 bases in the middle. Filled out from reference TRBV5-1 and TRBJ2-1, the complete variable domain reads KAGVTQTPRYLIKTRGQQVTLSCSPISGHRSVSWYQQTPGQGLQFLFEYFSETQRNKGNFPGRFSGRQFSNSRSEMNVSTLELGDSALYLCASRPSGNEQFFGPGTRLTVL.

The V gene is TRBV28, the J gene TRBJ2-1; 12 bases are a match to TRBD2. Germline trimming cut 6 bases from V and 6 bases from J; bases unmatched to any gene: 6. The CDR3 contains 15 residues. From germline, CDR1 is MDHEN and CDR2 SYDVKM. CDR3 DNA sequence: TGTGCCAGCAGACTTACTAGCGGGAGGCTCAATGAGCAGTTCTTC. Translated, it gives CASRLTSGRLNEQFF. The full variable domain, with the rest looked up from reference TRBV28 and TRBJ2-1, is DVKVTQSSRYLVKRTGEKVFLECVQDMDHENMFWYRQDPGLGLRLIYFSYDVKMKEKGDIPEGYSVSREKKERFSLILESASTNQTSMYLCASRLTSGRLNEQFFGPGTRLTVL.

The chain recombines TRBV13 with TRBJ2-6, with TRBD2 matching 7 bases. CDR1 is PRHDT, CDR2 FYEKMQ, per germline (reference sequence). Unmatched junction bases numbered 3, after V lost 1 base and J lost 0 bases. The CDR3 extends over 17 amino acids. CDR3 nucleotides: TGTGCCAGCAGCTTAGAAGCGGGATTCTCTGGGGCCAACGTCCTGACTTTC. Protein: CASSLEAGFSGANVLTF.

Remarks on this clone: The junction and the germline gene differ at one end; a read error may be behind it. The chain employs TRBV14 and TRBJ2-7; D is unresolved. The V gene's germline CDR1 is SGHDN and CDR2 FVKESK. The CDR3 has 15 residues. In nucleotides, the CDR3 is TGTGCCAGCAGCCAGCAGCCCACCGTCTCCCACGAGCAGTACTTC. It yields the protein CASSQQPTVSHEQYF.

The rearrangement uses TRBV27 and TRBJ2-3; the D is unclear. V gave up 0 bases and J gave up 10 bases, with 11 bases separating them. The CDR3 is 13 residues long. Per the germline V gene, CDR1 is MNHEY and CDR2 is SMNVEV (reference sequence). The DNA of the CDR3 is TGTGCCAGCAGTTTATCTCTCCGCAGCGCGCAGTATTTT. Amino acids: CASSLSLRSAQYF.

Note on this clone: One junction end disagrees with the germline gene, perhaps due to a read error. This rearrangement joins TRBV7-7 to TRBJ2-3, with 8 bases lining up with TRBD2. The CDR3 covers 15 residues. Germline V gene sequence: CDR1 SSHAT, CDR2 FNYEAQ (reference sequence). The CDR3 bases are TGTGCTAGCACCCCGACTAGCGCAATCGGAGATACGCAGTATTTT. Its protein is CASTPTSAIGDTQYF.

V gene TRBV5-5 combines with J gene TRBJ2-5; D is unclear. The DNA end lines up better with TRBJ2-7; the J call may be wrong. Germline V gene lookup returns CDR1 SGHKS and CDR2 YYEKEE (reference sequence). CDR3 size: 10 residues. CDR3 sequence reads: CASSFYEQYF. The CDR3, as DNA: TGTGCCAGCAGCTTCTACGAGCAGTACTTC.